The clone carrying this T cell receptor (beta chain) turned up a few times. The antigen remains unidentified. This CDR3 spans 12 amino acids. V lost 4 bases and J lost 9, with 9 bases in between. Per the germline V gene, CDR1 is KGHDR and CDR2 is SFDVKD. The data originate from a study of blood T cells in healthy people across ages. Study findings and constraints: Naive T cell percentage showed a strong correlation with TCR beta diversity. A greater number of naive CD4+ cells and higher diversity distinguished long-lived donors from aged donors.

A sample-barcoded 5' primer and a J-beta primer mix were used in a second PCR of roughly 6 to 11 cycles. TCRdb re-called the 5' RACE reads with MiXCR, one entry per CDR3 protein. The sample carries 1 million or so distinct CDR3 sequences, more than 40% recorded once. Sequenced: blood. The clonotype was recovered from a woman aged 55-70 years in good health. This rearrangement joins TRBV24-1 to TRBJ2-1, with D perhaps assigned TRBD1 or TRBD2 (5 bases each). CDR3: CATSDPGSEQFF. The DNA for the CDR3 is TGTGCCACCAGTGACCCAGGGAGTGAGCAGTTCTTC.